These 2 T cell receptor beta chains were all obtained from the same sample, sequenced in a study of post-analysis software for immune sequencing data. Study-wide points: There were a few TRBV segments more frequent in patients than controls, and TRBV5-6, TRBV5-1 and TRBV20-1 were among them.

For these TCRs, the target antigens are not known. Unique molecular identifiers were built into the TCR beta cDNA libraries. TCRdb reprocessed the PCR reads with MiXCR, giving one entry per CDR3 protein. The sample includes around 770,000 distinct CDR3 sequences, about 45% of them seen just once. Sequences were obtained from blood. Receptors originate from a girl aged 10 to 17 with multiple sclerosis.

This clonotype was counted once. V usage is TRBV20-1 and J usage is TRBJ1-1; D gene ambiguous. The germline CDR1 and CDR2 sequences are DFQATT and SNEGSKA (reference sequence). The CDR3 runs to 14 residues. Trimming stripped 0 bases from V and 3 bases from J, with 11 bases between. CDR3 sequence: CSARDTGRDTEAFF. The CDR3 DNA follows: TGCAGTGCTAGAGATACGGGGAGGGACACTGAAGCTTTCTTT.

The J gene is TRBJ2-1, the V gene TRBV7-9; the match to TRBD2 covers 9 bases. V shed 5 bases, J shed 4 bases, and the junction held 6 bases outside the gene matches. The CDR3 length is 15 residues. Germline V gene sequence: CDR1 SEHNR, CDR2 FQNEAQ (reference sequence). Written as DNA, the CDR3 is TGTGCCAGCAGCCCGAAAGCGGGAGGATACAATGAGCAGTTCTTC. Translation: CASSPKAGGYNEQFF.